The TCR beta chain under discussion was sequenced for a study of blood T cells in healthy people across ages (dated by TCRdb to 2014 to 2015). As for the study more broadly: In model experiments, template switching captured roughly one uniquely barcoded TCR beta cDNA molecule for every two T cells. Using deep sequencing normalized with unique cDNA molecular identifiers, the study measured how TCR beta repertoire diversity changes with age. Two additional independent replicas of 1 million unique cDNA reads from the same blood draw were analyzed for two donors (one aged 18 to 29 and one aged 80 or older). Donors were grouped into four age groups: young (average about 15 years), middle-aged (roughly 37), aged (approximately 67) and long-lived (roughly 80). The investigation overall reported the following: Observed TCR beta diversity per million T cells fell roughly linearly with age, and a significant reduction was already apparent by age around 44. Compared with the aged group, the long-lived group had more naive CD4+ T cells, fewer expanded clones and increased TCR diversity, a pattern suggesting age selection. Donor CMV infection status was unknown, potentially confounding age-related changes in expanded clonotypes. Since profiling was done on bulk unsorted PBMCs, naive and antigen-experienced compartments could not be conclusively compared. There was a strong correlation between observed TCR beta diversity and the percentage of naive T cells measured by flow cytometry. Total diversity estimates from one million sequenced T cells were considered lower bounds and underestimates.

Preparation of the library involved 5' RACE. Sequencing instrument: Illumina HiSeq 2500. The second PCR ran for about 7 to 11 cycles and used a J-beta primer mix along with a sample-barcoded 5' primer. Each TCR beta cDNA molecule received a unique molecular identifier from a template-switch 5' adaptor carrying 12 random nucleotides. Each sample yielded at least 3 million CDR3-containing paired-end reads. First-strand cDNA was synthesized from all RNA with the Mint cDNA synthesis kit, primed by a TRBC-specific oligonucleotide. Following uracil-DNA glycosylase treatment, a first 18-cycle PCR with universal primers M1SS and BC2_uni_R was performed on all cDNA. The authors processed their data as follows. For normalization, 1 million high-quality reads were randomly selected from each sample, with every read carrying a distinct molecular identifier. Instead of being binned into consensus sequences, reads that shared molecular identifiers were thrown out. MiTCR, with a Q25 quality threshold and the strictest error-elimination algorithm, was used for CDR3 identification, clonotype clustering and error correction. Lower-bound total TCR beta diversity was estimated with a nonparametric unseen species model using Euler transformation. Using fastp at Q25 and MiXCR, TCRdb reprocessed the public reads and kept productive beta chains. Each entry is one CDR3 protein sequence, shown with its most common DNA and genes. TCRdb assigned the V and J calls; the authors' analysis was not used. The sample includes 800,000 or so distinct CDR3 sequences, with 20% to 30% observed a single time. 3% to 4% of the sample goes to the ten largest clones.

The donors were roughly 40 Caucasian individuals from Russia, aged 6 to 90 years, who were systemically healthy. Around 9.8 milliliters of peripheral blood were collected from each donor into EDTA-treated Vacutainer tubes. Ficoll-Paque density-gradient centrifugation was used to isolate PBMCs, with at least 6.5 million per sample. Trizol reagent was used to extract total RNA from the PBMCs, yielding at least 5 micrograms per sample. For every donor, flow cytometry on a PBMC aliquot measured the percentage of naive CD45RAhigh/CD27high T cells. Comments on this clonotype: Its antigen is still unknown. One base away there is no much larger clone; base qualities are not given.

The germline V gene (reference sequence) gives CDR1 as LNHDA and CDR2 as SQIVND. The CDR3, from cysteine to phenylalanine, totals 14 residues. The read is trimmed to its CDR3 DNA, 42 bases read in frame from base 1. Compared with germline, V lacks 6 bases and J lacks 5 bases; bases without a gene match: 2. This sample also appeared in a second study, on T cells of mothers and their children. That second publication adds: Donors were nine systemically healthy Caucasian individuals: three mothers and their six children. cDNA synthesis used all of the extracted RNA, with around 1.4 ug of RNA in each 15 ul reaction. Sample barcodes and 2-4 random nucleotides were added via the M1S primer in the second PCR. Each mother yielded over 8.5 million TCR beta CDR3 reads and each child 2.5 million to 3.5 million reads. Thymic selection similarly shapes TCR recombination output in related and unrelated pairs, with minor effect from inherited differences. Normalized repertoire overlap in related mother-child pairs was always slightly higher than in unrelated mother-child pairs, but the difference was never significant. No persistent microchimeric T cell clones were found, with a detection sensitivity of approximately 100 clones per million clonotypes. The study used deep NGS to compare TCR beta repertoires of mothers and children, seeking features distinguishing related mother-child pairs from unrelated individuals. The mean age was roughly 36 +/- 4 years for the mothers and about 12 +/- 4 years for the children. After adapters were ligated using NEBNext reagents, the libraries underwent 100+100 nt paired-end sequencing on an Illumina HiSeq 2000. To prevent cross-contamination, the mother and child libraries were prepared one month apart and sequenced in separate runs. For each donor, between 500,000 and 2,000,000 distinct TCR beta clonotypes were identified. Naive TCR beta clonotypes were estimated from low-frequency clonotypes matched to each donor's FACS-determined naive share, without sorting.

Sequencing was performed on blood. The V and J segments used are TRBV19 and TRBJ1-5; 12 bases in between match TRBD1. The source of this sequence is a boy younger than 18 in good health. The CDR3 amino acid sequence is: CASRGTGGDQPQHF. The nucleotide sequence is TGTGCCAGTAGAGGGACAGGGGGCGATCAGCCCCAGCATTTT.